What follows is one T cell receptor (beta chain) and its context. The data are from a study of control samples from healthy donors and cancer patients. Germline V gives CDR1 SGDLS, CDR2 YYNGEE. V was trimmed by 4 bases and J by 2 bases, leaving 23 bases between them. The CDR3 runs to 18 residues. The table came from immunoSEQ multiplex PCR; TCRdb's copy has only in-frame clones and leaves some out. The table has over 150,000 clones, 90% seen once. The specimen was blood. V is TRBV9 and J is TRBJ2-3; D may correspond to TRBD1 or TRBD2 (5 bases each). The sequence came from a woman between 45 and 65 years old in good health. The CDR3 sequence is CASSPRLGTPGYTDTQYF. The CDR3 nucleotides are TGTGCCAGCAGCCCGCGTCTCGGGACCCCCGGCTACACAGATACGCAGTATTTT.